These T cell receptor beta chains were read from a single sample in a study of blood T cell repertoires in COVID-19. Using immunoSEQ multiplex PCR, the repertoire was profiled, and TCRdb retains in-frame clones only, with some absent. The table records approximately 300,000 clones, around 90% of them present only once. The sample consisted of peripheral blood. The receptors derive from a woman in her forties with COVID-19, enrolled during active disease. CDR3s include the opening cysteine and the closing phenylalanine or tryptophan.

V gene,CDR3 protein
TRBV30,CAWGPNTEAFF
TRBV10-3,CAISESQVKDQPQHF
TRBV10-3,CAISSTGQVVLRGYTF
TRBV5-1,CASSNSPRETQYF
TRBV7-9,CASSLVFYEQYF
TRBV6-5,CASDRRNTEAFF
TRBV27,CASSLGQGWYGYTF
TRBV18,CASSLGGDGNQPQHF
TRBV7-2,CASSPGQGAMEVKNIQYF
TRBV5-1,CASSLEGTEVRGGYTF
TRBV4-2,CASSQVSQGSYEQYF
TRBV5-1,CASSRDLLSGANVLTF
TRBV6-5,CASRTGQGASGELFF
TRBV4-1,CASSQVVGRANYGYTF
TRBV7-6,CASSRWATGTNEKLFF
TRBV12-5,CASGLGLAGGNEQFF
TRBV7-9,CASSRGASGGAQETQYF
TRBV18,CASSSTGSTEAFF
TRBV28,CASSFRGTDPFPTGELFF
TRBV28,CASSPPSGASYEQYF
TRBV19,CASSQPADQETQYF
TRBV7-3,CASSQSRATVNEQYF
TRBV19,CASSFGTGSDVEQYF
TRBV5-1,CASSRDSNEQFF
TRBV30,CAWIAPRQGYTF
TRBV10-3,CAISDPLPDNEQFF
TRBV9,CASRTSEVAGELFF
TRBV10-3,CAISELQGTNTF
TRBV7-2,CASSSGQAGANVLTF
TRBV19,CASSIYLYQETQYF
TRBV24-1,CATSSTETGKETQYF
TRBV15,CATSRQGWGTEAFF
TRBV18,CASSPPRNTEAFF
TRBV27,CASSRDRDYPRIDNTEAFF
TRBV3-1/TRBV3-2,CASSPDRSWGGYTF
TRBV10-2,CASSELRTGNYGYTF
TRBV4-1,CASSYGINRGRHYGYTF
TRBV2,CASSAPRELFF
TRBV9,CASSVDGTTYEQYF
TRBV4-3,CASSQDGTGQGYDEQFF
TRBV19,CASRPHRGTSYEQYF
TRBV11-2,CASTSMADNTEAFF
TRBV2,CASSLYRDLSTGELFF
TRBV10-3,CAISGRTANTEAFF
TRBV28,CASRSDRGRGEQFF
TRBV19,CASSIVQPNNEQFF
TRBV15,CATSRARSLEKLFF